This is a list of T cell receptor beta chains from one sample in a study of CD8 T cells in Susac syndrome. TCRdb passed the immunoSEQ multiplex PCR reads through MiXCR, listing each CDR3 protein once. The sample has about 200,000 distinct CDR3 sequences, more than 90% seen once; the top ten hold around 0.085%. The sequenced sample was CD4+ T cells from PBMCs. The receptor set was obtained from a human donor with multiple sclerosis. Each CDR3 is given with its conserved first and last residue. The order of the fields is D gene, J gene, V gene, CDR3 protein. The D gene is left open where the match is weak.

D: -
J: TRBJ1-5
V: TRBV27
CDR3: CASSPTGGEVGPQHF

D: -
J: TRBJ1-1
V: TRBV3-1
CDR3: CASSQGNTEAFF

D: -
J: TRBJ2-2
V: TRBV20-1
CDR3: CSAIFNTGELFF

D: -
J: TRBJ2-1
V: TRBV24-1
CDR3: CATSGAGEGSYNEQFF

D: TRBD1
J: TRBJ1-5
V: TRBV15
CDR3: CATSRDQSGGPQHF

D: TRBD1
J: TRBJ1-4
V: TRBV20-1
CDR3: CSVGRTGTVNEKLFF

D: TRBD2
J: TRBJ2-1
V: TRBV6-5
CDR3: CASGGEGRHEQFF

D: TRBD1
J: TRBJ1-1
V: TRBV27
CDR3: CASGQGAGNTEAFF

D: -
J: TRBJ1-1
V: TRBV6-1
CDR3: CASSPQVNTEAFF

D: -
J: TRBJ1-2
V: TRBV12-3/TRBV12-4
CDR3: CASSWDTDYGYTF

D: -
J: TRBJ2-3
V: TRBV2
CDR3: CAVQGRRADTQYF

D: -
J: TRBJ1-2
V: TRBV10-3
CDR3: CAISESRGVYGYTF

D: -
J: TRBJ1-2
V: TRBV12-3/TRBV12-4
CDR3: CASSSRLRGNYGYTF

D: -
J: TRBJ1-1
V: TRBV20-1
CDR3: CSARAGHRMNTEAFF

D: TRBD2
J: TRBJ2-3
V: TRBV20-1
CDR3: CSAGGSGGDTQYF

D: -
J: TRBJ1-6
V: TRBV6-2/TRBV6-3
CDR3: CASSYDYNSPLHF

D: -
J: TRBJ2-5
V: TRBV5-1
CDR3: CASSLEGAGETQYF

D: TRBD2
J: TRBJ2-1
V: TRBV7-3
CDR3: CASSPPGTSNEQFF

D: -
J: TRBJ2-4
V: TRBV25-1
CDR3: CASSEYKGSEGWDIQYF